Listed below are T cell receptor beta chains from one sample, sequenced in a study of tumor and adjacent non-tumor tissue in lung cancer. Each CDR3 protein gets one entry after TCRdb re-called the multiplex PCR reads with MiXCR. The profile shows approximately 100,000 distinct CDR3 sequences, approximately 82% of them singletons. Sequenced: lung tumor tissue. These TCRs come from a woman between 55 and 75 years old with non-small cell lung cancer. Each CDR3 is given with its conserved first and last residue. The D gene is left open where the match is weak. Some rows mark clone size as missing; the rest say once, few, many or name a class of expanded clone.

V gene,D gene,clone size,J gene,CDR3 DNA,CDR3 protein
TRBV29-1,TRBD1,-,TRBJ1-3,TGCAACGTTGAAGTCTTGAAGGGGGCGCTTGGAAACACCAAATATTTT,CNVEVLKGALGNTKYF
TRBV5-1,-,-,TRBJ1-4,TGCGCCAGCAGCTTGGTACAGGGTCATGATGAAAAACTGTTTTTT,CASSLVQGHDEKLFF
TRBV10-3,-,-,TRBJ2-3,TGTGCCATCAGTGGACAGAGCGATACTGGCACAGATACGCAGTATTTT,CAISGQSDTGTDTQYF
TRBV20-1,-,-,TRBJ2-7,TGCAGTGTTGAGGACGGGGAGAACTACGAGCAGTACTTC,CSVEDGENYEQYF
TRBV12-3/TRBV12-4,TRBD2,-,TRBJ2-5,TGTGCCAGCATTCCCGACGGCGGGAGTGTGGAGACCCAATACTTC,CASIPDGGSVETQYF
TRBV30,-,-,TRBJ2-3,TGTGCCTGGAGTCGAGGAATGACAACGCAGTATTTT,CAWSRGMTTQYF
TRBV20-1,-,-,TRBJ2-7,TGTACTGCTAGGGAATTAGGACGGGATAGGGGTGAGCAGTACTTC,CTARELGRDRGEQYF
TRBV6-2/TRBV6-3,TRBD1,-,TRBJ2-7,TGTGCCAGTAGTTCCCCCTGGGACAGGACTACCTACGAGCAGAACTTC,CASSSPWDRTTYEQNF
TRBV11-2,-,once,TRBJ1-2,TGTACCAACAGCTTAGGTTCGGGTGTCTACACCTTC,CTNSLGSGVYTF
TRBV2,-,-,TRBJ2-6,TGTGCCAGCCGGAAAGGCTCTGGGGCCAACGTCCTGACTTTC,CASRKGSGANVLTF
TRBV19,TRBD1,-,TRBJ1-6,TGTGCCACTAGGCCTCCCGGGACAGGTGGAAATTCACCCCTCCACTTC,CATRPPGTGGNSPLHF
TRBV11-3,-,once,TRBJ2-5,TGTGTCAGTAGCTCCCCTCGTATACAAGAGACCCATTACTTC,CVSSSPRIQETHYF
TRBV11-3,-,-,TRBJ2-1,TGTGCCAGCAGCTTAGACGGGAACAATGAGGCGGATGAGCAGTTCTTC,CASSLDGNNEADEQFF
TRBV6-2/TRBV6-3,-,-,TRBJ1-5,TGTGTCAGCGGTTCCGCCGGAGGGATAAGCAATCAGCCCCAGCATTTT,CVSGSAGGISNQPQHF